This TCR beta chain emerged from a study of T cells after yellow fever vaccination. Points from the study as a whole: From the bulk population, abundant clonotypes could contaminate and appear within FACS-sorted repertoires. The study re-detected most primary-vaccination clones after the booster (under 97% CD4, around 89% CD8). CD4 and CD8 compartments shared a small share of clonotypes, likely from convergent recombination.

Germline V gives CDR1 SGHTA, CDR2 FQGNSA. The CDR3 length is 14 residues. Trimming removed 4 bases at V and 9 bases at J, with 16 bases between. This clonotype was recorded many times. The antigen is not known. The 5'RACE template-switching step produced TCR cDNA and added a universal primer site and UMIs. TCRdb redid the calling of the 5' RACE reads with MiXCR, one entry per CDR3 protein. The table lists around 350,000 distinct CDR3 sequences, around a tenth of them singletons. The receptor's source is a man between 18 and 35 years old who received the YFV17D yellow fever vaccine. Material: PBMCs, obtained on the day of the first yellow fever vaccination. The J gene is TRBJ1-5, the V gene TRBV7-2; D is unclear. CDR3 residues: CASSSPNSLLPQHF. The CDR3 DNA reads as TGTGCCAGCAGCTCCCCAAACAGCTTACTGCCCCAGCATTTT.